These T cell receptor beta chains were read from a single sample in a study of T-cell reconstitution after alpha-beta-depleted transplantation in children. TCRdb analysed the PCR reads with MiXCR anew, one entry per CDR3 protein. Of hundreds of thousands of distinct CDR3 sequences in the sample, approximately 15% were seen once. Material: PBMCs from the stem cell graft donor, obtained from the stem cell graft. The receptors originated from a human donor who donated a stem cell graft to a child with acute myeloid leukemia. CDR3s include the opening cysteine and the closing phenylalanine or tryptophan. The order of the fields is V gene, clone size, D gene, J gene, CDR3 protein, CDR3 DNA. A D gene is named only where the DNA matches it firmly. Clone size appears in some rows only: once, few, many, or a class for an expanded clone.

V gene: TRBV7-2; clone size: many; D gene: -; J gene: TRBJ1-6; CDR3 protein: CASSSRTWEYSPLHF; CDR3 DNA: TGTGCCAGCAGCTCCCGGACATGGGAATATTCACCCCTCCACTTT
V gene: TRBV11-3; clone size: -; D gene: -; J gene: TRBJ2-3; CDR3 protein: CASGGAAGTALF; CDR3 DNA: TGTGCCAGCGGAGGGGCCGCCGGGACAGCTCTTTTT
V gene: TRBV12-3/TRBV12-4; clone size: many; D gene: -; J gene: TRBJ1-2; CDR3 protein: CASSLVPGNYGYTF; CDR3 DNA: TGTGCCAGCAGTTTAGTCCCCGGGAACTATGGCTACACCTTC
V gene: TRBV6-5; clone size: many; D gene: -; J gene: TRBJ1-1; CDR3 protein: CASSSSGASNTEAFF; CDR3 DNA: TGTGCCAGCAGTTCCTCCGGGGCCTCGAACACTGAAGCTTTCTTT
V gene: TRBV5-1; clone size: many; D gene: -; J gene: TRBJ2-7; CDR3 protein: CASSLTDYEQYF; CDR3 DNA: TGTGCCAGCAGCCTGACAGACTACGAGCAGTACTTC
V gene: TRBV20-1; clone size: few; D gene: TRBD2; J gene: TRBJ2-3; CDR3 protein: CSARAPLAGYDTQYF; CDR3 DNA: TGCAGTGCTAGGGCCCCCTTAGCGGGGTACGATACGCAGTATTTT
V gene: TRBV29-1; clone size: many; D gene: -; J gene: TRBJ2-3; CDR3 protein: CSVEDQSTDTQYF; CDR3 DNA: TGCAGCGTTGAAGACCAGAGCACAGATACGCAGTATTTT
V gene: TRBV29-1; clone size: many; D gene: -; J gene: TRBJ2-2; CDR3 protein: CSVELKTGELFF; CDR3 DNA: TGCAGCGTTGAACTCAAGACCGGGGAGCTGTTTTTT
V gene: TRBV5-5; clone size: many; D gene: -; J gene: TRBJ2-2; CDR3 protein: CASSLVVAGELFF; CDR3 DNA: TGTGCCAGCAGCTTGGTTGTGGCCGGGGAGCTGTTTTTT
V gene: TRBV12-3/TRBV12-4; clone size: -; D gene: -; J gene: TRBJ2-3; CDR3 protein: CAFCAAGQRLRTDTQYF; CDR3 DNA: TGTGCCTTCTGTGCGGCAGGGCAACGACTGCGCACAGATACGCAGTATTTT
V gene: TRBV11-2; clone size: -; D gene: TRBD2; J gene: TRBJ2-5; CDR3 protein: CASSLALAGGGETQYF; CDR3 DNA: TGTGCCAGCAGCTTAGCACTAGCGGGGGGAGGGGAGACCCAGTACTTC
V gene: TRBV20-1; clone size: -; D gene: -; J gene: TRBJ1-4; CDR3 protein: CSARDQRVEKLFF; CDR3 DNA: TGCAGTGCTAGAGATCAGAGGGTTGAAAAACTGTTTTTT
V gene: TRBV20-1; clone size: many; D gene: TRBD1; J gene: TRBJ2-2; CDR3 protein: CSELRTGGSPGELFF; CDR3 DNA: TGCAGTGAGTTGCGGACAGGGGGTAGCCCCGGGGAGCTGTTTTTT
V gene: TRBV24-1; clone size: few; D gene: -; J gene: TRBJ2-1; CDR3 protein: CATQGPYNEQFF; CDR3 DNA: TGTGCCACCCAGGGTCCCTACAATGAGCAGTTCTTC
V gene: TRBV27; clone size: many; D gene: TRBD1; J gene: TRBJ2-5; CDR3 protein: CASSDRGETQYF; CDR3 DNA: TGTGCCAGCAGTGACAGGGGAGAGACCCAGTACTTC
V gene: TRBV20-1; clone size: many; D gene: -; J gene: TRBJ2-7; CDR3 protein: CSAGTLGSEQYF; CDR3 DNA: TGCAGTGCTGGGACCCTGGGCTCCGAGCAGTACTTC
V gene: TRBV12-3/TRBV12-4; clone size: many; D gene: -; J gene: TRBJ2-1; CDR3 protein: CASRNNEQFF; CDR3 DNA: TGTGCCAGCAGGAACAATGAGCAGTTCTTC
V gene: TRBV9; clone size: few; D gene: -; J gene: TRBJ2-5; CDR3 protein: CASSVRAPGAVTETQYF; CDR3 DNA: TGTGCCAGCAGCGTGAGGGCTCCGGGGGCCGTAACAGAGACCCAGTACTTC
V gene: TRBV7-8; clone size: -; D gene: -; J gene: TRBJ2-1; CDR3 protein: CASTQIRGGYNEQFF; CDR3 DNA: TGTGCCAGCACTCAGATCAGGGGGGGATACAATGAGCAGTTCTTC
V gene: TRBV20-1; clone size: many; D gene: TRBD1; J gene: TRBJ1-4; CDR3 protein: CSARGQSNEKLFF; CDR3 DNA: TGCAGTGCTAGGGGACAGTCAAATGAAAAACTGTTTTTT
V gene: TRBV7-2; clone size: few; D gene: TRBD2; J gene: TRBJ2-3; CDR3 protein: CASRSRTRGGYTDTQYF; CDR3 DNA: TGTGCCAGCAGATCTAGAACCCGGGGGGGCTACACAGATACGCAGTATTTT
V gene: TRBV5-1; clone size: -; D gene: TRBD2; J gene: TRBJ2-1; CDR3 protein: CASSLAPTSGRYNEQFF; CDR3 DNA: TGCGCCAGCAGCTTGGCCCCGACTAGCGGGAGATACAATGAGCAGTTCTTC
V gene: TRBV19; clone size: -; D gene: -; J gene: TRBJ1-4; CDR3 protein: CASSIGRDSEKLFF; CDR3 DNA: TGTGCCAGTAGTATCGGCAGGGATAGCGAAAAACTGTTTTTT
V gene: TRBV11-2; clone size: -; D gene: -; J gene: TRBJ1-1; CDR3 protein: CASSAIDAEAFF; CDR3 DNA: TGTGCCAGCAGCGCTATAGACGCTGAAGCTTTCTTT
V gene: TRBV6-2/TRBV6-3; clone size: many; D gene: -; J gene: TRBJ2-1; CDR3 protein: CASSLSDRGVMGLALNEQFF; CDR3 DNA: TGTGCCAGCAGCCTTTCGGACAGGGGAGTAATGGGACTAGCCCTCAATGAGCAGTTCTTC
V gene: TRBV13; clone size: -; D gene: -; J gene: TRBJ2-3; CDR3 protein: CASSLNGAGAATDTQYF; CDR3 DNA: TGTGCCAGCAGCTTAAACGGGGCAGGGGCCGCCACAGATACGCAGTATTTT
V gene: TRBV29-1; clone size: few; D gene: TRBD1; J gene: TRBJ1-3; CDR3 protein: CSVEGDRDFAGNTIYF; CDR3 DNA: TGCAGCGTTGAGGGGGACAGGGATTTCGCTGGAAACACCATATATTTT
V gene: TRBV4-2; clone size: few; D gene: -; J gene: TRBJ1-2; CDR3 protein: CASSQGTNFNYGYTF; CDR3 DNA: TGTGCCAGCAGCCAAGGGACAAACTTTAACTATGGCTACACCTTC
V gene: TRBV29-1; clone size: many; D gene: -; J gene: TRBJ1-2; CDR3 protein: CTYSGGDDYGYTF; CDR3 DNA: TGCACCTACTCGGGGGGGGATGACTATGGCTACACCTTC
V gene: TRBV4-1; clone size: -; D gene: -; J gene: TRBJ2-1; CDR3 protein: CASSQYPGTWSSYNEQFF; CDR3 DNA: TGCGCCAGCAGCCAATATCCCGGGACTTGGAGCTCCTACAATGAGCAGTTCTTC
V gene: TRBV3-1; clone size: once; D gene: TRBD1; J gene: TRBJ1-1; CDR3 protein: CASSQVGTADDTEAFF; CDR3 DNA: TGTGCCAGCAGCCAAGTTGGGACAGCCGACGACACTGAAGCTTTCTTT
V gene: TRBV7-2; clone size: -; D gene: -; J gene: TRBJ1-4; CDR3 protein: CASSLVGGPTNEKLFF; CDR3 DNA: TGTGCCAGCAGCTTAGTGGGGGGCCCAACTAATGAAAAACTGTTTTTT
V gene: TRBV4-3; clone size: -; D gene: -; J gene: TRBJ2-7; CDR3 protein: CASSQDLGRPVLEQYF; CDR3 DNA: TGCGCCAGCAGCCAAGACCTGGGCAGGCCCGTTCTTGAGCAGTACTTC
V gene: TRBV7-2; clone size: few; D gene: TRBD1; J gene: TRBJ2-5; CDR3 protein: CASSLFRGRGETQYF; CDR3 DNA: TGTGCCAGCAGCTTATTCAGGGGGCGCGGGGAGACCCAGTACTTC
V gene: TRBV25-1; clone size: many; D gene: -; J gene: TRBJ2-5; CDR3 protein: CASSEWEAGQQETQYF; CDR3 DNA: TGTGCCAGCAGTGAATGGGAGGCAGGGCAACAAGAGACCCAGTACTTC
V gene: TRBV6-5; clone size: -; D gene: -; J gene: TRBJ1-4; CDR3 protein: CASSYSGSTLATNEKLFF; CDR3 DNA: TGTGCCAGCAGTTACTCCGGTTCGACACTCGCAACTAATGAAAAACTGTTTTTT
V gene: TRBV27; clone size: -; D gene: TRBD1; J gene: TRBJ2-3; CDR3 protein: CASSSPRQGWDTDTQYF; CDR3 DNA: TGTGCCAGCAGTTCTCCCCGACAGGGCTGGGACACAGATACGCAGTATTTT
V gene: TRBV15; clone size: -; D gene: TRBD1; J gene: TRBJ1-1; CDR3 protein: CATWGPQGARGNTEAFF; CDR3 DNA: TGTGCCACCTGGGGGCCCCAGGGGGCGAGGGGGAACACTGAAGCTTTCTTT
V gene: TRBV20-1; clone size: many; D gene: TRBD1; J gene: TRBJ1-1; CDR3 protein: CSARDLQGGKAFF; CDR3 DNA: TGCAGTGCTAGAGATCTACAGGGGGGGAAAGCTTTCTTT
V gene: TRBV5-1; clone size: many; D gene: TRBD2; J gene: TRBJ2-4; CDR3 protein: CASSLTSGGPLAKNIQYF; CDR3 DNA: TGCGCCAGCAGCTTGACTAGCGGGGGGCCTCTAGCCAAAAACATTCAGTACTTC
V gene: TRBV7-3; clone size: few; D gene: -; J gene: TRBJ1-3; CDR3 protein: CASGLISGNTIYF; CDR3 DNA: TGTGCCAGTGGACTGATCTCTGGAAACACCATATATTTT
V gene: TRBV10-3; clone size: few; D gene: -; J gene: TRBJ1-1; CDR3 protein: CAISGTWGQTEAFF; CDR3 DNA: TGTGCCATCAGTGGTACGTGGGGCCAAACGGAAGCTTTCTTT
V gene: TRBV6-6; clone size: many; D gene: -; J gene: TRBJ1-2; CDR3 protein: CASSSLGWGGYTF; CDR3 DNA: TGTGCCAGCAGTTCCTTAGGGTGGGGCGGCTACACCTTC
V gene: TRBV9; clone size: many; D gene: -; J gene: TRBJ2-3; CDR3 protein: CASSVDLDTQYF; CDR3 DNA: TGTGCCAGCAGCGTCGACCTGGATACGCAGTATTTT
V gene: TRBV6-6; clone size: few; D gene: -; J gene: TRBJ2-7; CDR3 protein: CASSYSKESGDYEQYF; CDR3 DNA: TGTGCCAGCAGTTACTCGAAAGAGTCAGGGGATTACGAGCAGTACTTC
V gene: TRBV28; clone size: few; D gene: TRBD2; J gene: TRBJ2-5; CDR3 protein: CASSLGLAVGETQYF; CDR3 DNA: TGTGCCAGCAGTCTGGGACTAGCGGTGGGGGAGACCCAGTACTTC
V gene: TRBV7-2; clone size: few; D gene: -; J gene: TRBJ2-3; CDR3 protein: CASSFDGGLTDTQYF; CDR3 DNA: TGTGCCAGCAGCTTCGACGGGGGCCTCACAGATACGCAGTATTTT
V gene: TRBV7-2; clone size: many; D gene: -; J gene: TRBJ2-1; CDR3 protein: CASSFQGNNEQFF; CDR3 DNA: TGTGCCAGCAGCTTCCAGGGGAACAATGAGCAGTTCTTC